The source of this T cell receptor (beta chain) is a study of T cells in women clearing cervical HPV infection. Study-wide context: Blood came at first lesion visit for cases, post-clearance for controls.

The V gene end was trimmed by 2 bases and the J gene end by 4 bases; junction bases not matched to a gene: 3. Germline CDR1 reads DFQATT; CDR2 reads SNEGSKA (reference sequence). The CDR3 sequence is 13 residues long. Profiled with immunoSEQ multiplex PCR; TCRdb holds only in-frame clones, not every one. The repertoire shows approximately 30,000 clones; the top ten hold approximately 3.7%. Turning to this clone: The CDR3 end is not reached by the read, which stops 3 residues before it; the germline J gene fills it in.

This TCR was sampled from a woman between 18 and 69 years old with a cervical HPV16 infection that either progressed to CIN3+ or cleared (not recorded which). Sequenced: blood buffy coat. The chain combines TRBV20-1 with TRBJ1-2; 8 nucleotides line up with TRBD1. Incomplete CDR3 DNA: TGCAGTGCTAGACAGGGGGCTCCCTATGGC. As protein: CSARQGAPYG. The CDR3 in full is CSARQGAPYGYTF.